This TCR beta chain was retrieved from a study of blood T cell repertoires in COVID-19. Study context: Samples representing acute and convalescent COVID-19 were sourced from the United States, Italy and Spain.

V was shortened by 8 bases and J by 7 bases, with 18 bases between the two germline ends. This CDR3 comprises 14 residues. Germline values: CDR1 MNHEY, CDR2 SMNVEV (reference sequence). In the source study's methods: Reference gene primers were amplified, and this amplification served to estimate nucleated cell counts. TCRdb's table, derived via immunoSEQ multiplex PCR, lists solely in-frame clones and lacks some. V and J calls plus clone size are reproduced from that table; the DNA served to infer D and trimming. Of approximately 60,000 clones in the sample, around 86% are singletons; the top ten hold around 3.5%.

This chain uses TRBV27 with TRBJ1-5; tentatively, D is TRBD1 (6 bases). The clonotype was recovered from a man in his forties or fifties with active COVID-19. The sample consisted of peripheral blood. CDR3 region: CASAATGLGQPQHF. The CDR3 region has the DNA TGTGCCAGCGCGGCCACAGGGCTTGGACAGCCCCAGCATTTT.